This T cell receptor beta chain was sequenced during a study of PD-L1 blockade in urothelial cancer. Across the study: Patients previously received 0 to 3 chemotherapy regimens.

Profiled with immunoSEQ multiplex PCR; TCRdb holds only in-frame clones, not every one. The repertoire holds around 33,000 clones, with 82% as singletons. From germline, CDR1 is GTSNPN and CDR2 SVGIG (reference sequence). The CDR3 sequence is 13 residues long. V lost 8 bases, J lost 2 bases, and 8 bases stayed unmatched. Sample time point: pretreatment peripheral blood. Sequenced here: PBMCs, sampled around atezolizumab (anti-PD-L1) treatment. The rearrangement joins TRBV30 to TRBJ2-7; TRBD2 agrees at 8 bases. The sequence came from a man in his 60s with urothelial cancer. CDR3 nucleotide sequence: TGTGCCGGGCGGTCGCGGGGGGCCTACGAGCAGTACTTC. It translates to CAGRSRGAYEQYF.